The following is a TCR beta chain sequence with its context. What it binds is unknown. These data are taken from a study of blood T cells in healthy people across ages. There were healthy Caucasian individuals from Russia, aged about 6 to 95, serving as donors. The use of a sample-barcoded 5' primer and a J-beta primer mix characterized a second PCR of about 7 to 12 cycles. With 12 random nucleotides, a template-switch adaptor tagged each individual cDNA molecule. Every individual sample yielded 2.5 million or more paired-end reads (each containing CDR3). TCRdb itself ran the 5' RACE reads through MiXCR, one entry per CDR3 protein. Of approximately 1,000,000 distinct CDR3 sequences in the sample, around 43% are singletons; the top ten hold approximately 17%. Study-wide results and limits: The long-lived group displayed more naive CD4+ cells, plus higher diversity, than the aged donors did.

The V gene's germline CDR1 is LGHDT and CDR2 YNNKEL (reference sequence). The V and J ends lost 8 bases and 8 bases respectively, with 15 bases between them. The CDR3 covers 13 residues. The J gene is TRBJ1-4, the V gene TRBV3-1, with D perhaps matching TRBD1 (6 bases). The sequencing input was blood. The sequence derives from a woman aged 55-75 years in good health. The CDR3 DNA is TGTGCCAGCGGGGACACCACCAAAGAAAAACTGTTTTTT. It yields the protein CASGDTTKEKLFF.